This T cell receptor (beta chain) was retrieved from a study of blood T cells in healthy people across ages. About the study: T cells yielded about one barcoded beta molecule per two cells through template switching. Study observations and caveats: Age advanced and TCR beta diversity per million T cells fell, roughly linearly.

CDR3 length equals 17 residues. The V gene lost 4 bases and the J gene lost 0 bases, with 17 bases spanning the gap. The germline V gene has CDR1 MGHRA and CDR2 YSYEKL. Of note for this clonotype: Its antigen remains unidentified.

Through a sample-barcoded 5' primer and a J-beta primer mix, a second PCR was run for roughly 6 to 12 cycles. TCRdb re-called the 5' RACE reads with MiXCR, one entry per CDR3 protein. The table has more than 1,000,000 distinct CDR3 sequences, around 25% seen once. This sample was also put to use in a study of T cells of mothers and their children. From that second work: Three healthy Caucasian mothers served as donors, and their six children did as well.

The clonotype originates from a girl aged 2-9 years in good health. The material sequenced was blood. The gene calls are TRBV4-1 and TRBJ2-3, with D perhaps TRBD2 (5 bases). The chain's CDR3 is CASSRIYSVSSTDTQYF. CDR3 in DNA: TGCGCCAGCAGCCGAATATATAGCGTATCTAGCACAGATACGCAGTATTTT.